What follows are 32 T cell receptor beta chains derived from one specimen sequenced in a study of regulatory T cells in long-lasting Graves disease (dated by TCRdb to the early 2020s). Library construction relied on multiplex PCR. Sequencing was performed on an Illumina HiSeq 4000. CDR3 regions were amplified by Arm-PCR with iRepertoire HTBI primers to construct TCR beta libraries. TCRdb itself trimmed the public reads at Q25 with fastp, ran MiXCR and retained productive beta chains. Each entry is one CDR3 protein sequence, shown with its most common DNA and genes. The sample yields almost 450,000 distinct CDR3 sequences; about 17% were counted once. The biggest ten clones account for about 10% of the sample. The sample's time point label, decoded: newly diagnosed GD, antithyroid drugs for less than 3 months. RNA was extracted from PBMCs in TRIzol for both TCR sequencing and RNA sequencing. The data also belong to a second study, concerning T cells in Graves' hyperthyroidism and ophthalmopathy.

The source was peripheral blood mononuclear cells (PBMCs), collected at new diagnosis, from a patient treated with antithyroid drugs. These receptors all stem from a woman aged 30 to 39 with Graves disease. Donor details come from another sample of the same person, matched by shared clones.

This clonotype showed up just a few times. The chain is built from TRBV7-2 and TRBJ2-3; D is uncertain. Germline loops: CDR1 SGHTA, CDR2 FQGNSA. The CDR3 totals 14 residues. Trimming left V 4 bases short and J 3 bases short, with 11 bases between. This CDR3 is CASSSPRSTDTQYF. The CDR3 DNA is TGTGCCAGCAGCTCCCCAAGGAGTACAGATACGCAGTATTTT. Variable domain in full (rest from reference TRBV7-2 and TRBJ2-3): GAGVSQSPSNKVTEKGKDVELRCDPISGHTALYWYRQSLGQGLEFLIYFQGNSAPDKSGLPSDRFSAERTGGSVSTLTIQRTQQEDSAVYLCASSSPRSTDTQYFGPGTRLTVL.

This clonotype was recorded many times. At one boundary the junction diverges from the germline segment, which might be a read error. This rearrangement joins TRBV5-1 to TRBJ2-1; D ambiguous. The CDR3 runs 14 residues. Germline values: CDR1 SGHRS, CDR2 YFSETQ. CDR3: CASSSDSSYNEQFF. CDR3 DNA: TGTGCCAGCAGTTCTGACTCGTCCTACAATGAGCAGTTCTTC.

This clonotype appeared many times. J is TRBJ2-3 and V is TRBV28, with D possibly TRBD2 on 6 matching bases. This CDR3 is built from 16 residues. V was pared by 1 base and J by 2 bases, with 13 bases between. Germline loops: CDR1 MDHEN, CDR2 SYDVKM. The CDR3 region is CASSLSGTYYTDTQYF. As DNA, the CDR3 is TGTGCCAGCAGTTTATCAGGGACTTACTACACAGATACGCAGTATTTT.

The chain joins TRBV6-5 to TRBJ2-2; 7 bases match TRBD1. Unmatched junction bases numbered 8, after V lost 3 bases and J lost 7 bases. CDR3 size: 15 residues. From germline, CDR1 is MNHEY and CDR2 SVGAGI. CDR3 in amino acids: CASSYGPQGHGELFF. CDR3 DNA sequence: TGTGCCAGCAGTTATGGTCCACAGGGGCACGGGGAGCTGTTTTTT.

This clonotype has at least ten counts. The chain couples TRBV5-1 to TRBJ2-3; D may match TRBD1 or TRBD2 (5 bases each). The CDR3 runs to 14 residues. The V gene lost 3 bases and the J gene lost 6 bases, with 14 bases spanning the gap. The germline gives CDR1 SGHRS, CDR2 YFSETQ. The DNA of the CDR3 is TGCGCCAGCAGCTCCGGGACGCCCACGGATACGCAGTATTTT. Residues: CASSSGTPTDTQYF.

The chain links TRBV15 to TRBJ2-7, with D maybe TRBD1 (5 bases). CDR3 size: 14 residues. With 0 bases removed from V and 3 bases from J, the gap between germline ends came to 9 bases. From germline, CDR1 is LNHNV and CDR2 YYDKDF (reference sequence). The CDR3 nucleotides read TGTGCCACCAGCAGAGAGGGGCAAATCTACGAGCAGTACTTC. Translated, it gives CATSREGQIYEQYF.

This clonotype was recorded at least ten times. The chain has TRBV30 and TRBJ2-7, with 10 bases matching TRBD1. The CDR3 is 13 residues long. Trimming removed 2 bases from V and 4 bases from J; junction bases left unmatched: 2. Per germline, CDR1 GTSNPN and CDR2 SVGIG (reference sequence). DNA of the CDR3: TGTGCCTGGAGTCGGACAGGGGGGTACGAGCAGTACTTC. This encodes CAWSRTGGYEQYF.

At least ten counts were recorded for this clonotype. The J gene is TRBJ2-1, the V gene TRBV28; 10 bases line up with TRBD2. In germline, CDR1 is MDHEN, CDR2 SYDVKM. There are 15 residues in the CDR3. V dropped 7 bases and J dropped 3; count of bases not matched to a gene: 6. CDR3 sequence reads: CASNPSGSVYNEQFF. The CDR3 bases are TGTGCCAGCAACCCTAGCGGGAGCGTCTACAATGAGCAGTTCTTC.

In its sample, this clonotype was seen a few times. The gene calls are TRBV5-4 and TRBJ1-3; TRBD1 might be the D (6 bases). The germline CDR1 and CDR2 sequences are SGHNT and YYREEE (reference sequence). The V end was cut by 1 base, the J end by 8 bases, with 10 bases between. The CDR3 runs to 13 residues. CDR3 nucleotide sequence: TGTGCCAGCAGCTTGAATAGGGGGGACACCATATATTTT. Protein product: CASSLNRGDTIYF.

The CDR3 region has the DNA TGTGCCAGCAGTGGAAGGGGGCCCAAAAACATTCAGTACTTC. Its protein is CASSGRGPKNIQYF. The rearrangement links TRBV12-3 or TRBV12-4 to TRBJ2-4, with 7 bases that match TRBD1. Trimming cost V 5 bases and J 2 bases; bases outside gene matches: 3. This CDR3 contains 14 residues.

This clonotype was picked up many times. This chain uses TRBV28 with TRBJ2-3; tentative D call: TRBD2 (6 bases). Germline CDR1 is MDHEN and CDR2 is SYDVKM. Trimming pared 6 bases from V and 8 bases from J, leaving 18 bases between. CDR3 length: 14 residues. The CDR3 DNA reads as TGTGCCAGCAGCGGGGGACCGGCTCTGATTACGCAGTATTTT. It translates to CASSGGPALITQYF.

In its sample, this clonotype was seen many times. The CDR3 DNA reads as TGCAGCGTTGAAGGTTACACCCCCACAGATACGCAGTATTTT. Encoded protein: CSVEGYTPTDTQYF. V gene TRBV29-1 combines with J gene TRBJ2-3; D is ambiguous. Trimming shortened V by 1 base and J by 2 bases, and 10 bases separated the two germline ends. Germline V lookup: CDR1 SQVTM, CDR2 ANQGSEA. The CDR3 sequence is 14 residues long.

This clonotype was found many times. The V call is TRBV5-4, the J call TRBJ2-7, with TRBD2 matching over 11 bases. V lost 4 bases and J lost 12; bases outside the gene matches: 12. The CDR3 consists of 14 residues. CDR1 and CDR2 from the germline V gene are SGHNT and YYREEE (reference sequence). The DNA of the CDR3 is TGTGCCAGCAGCATGGGACTAGCGGACACGAACCGGTACTTC. Its protein product is CASSMGLADTNRYF.

Remarks on this clonotype: A much more abundant neighbour one base away suggests this may be a read error. The chain links TRBV24-1 to TRBJ2-1; no definite D call. With the DNA end fitting TRBJ2-7 better, the J assignment may be wrong. Germline loops: CDR1 KGHDR, CDR2 SFDVKD. The CDR3 sequence is 13 residues long. The CDR3: CATSDLTINEQYF. CDR3 nucleotides: TGTGCCACCAGTGATTTGACCATAAATGAGCAGTACTTC.

This clonotype was observed at least ten times. V usage is TRBV3-1 and J usage is TRBJ1-5, with D unresolved. The CDR3 is 13 residues long. Per germline, CDR1 LGHDT and CDR2 YNNKEL (reference sequence). The V end was cut by 2 bases, the J end by 6 bases, with 8 bases between. The CDR3 protein is CASSQMRGQPQHF. The CDR3 DNA follows: TGTGCCAGCAGCCAAATGCGAGGTCAGCCCCAGCATTTT.

This clonotype was detected many times. The rearrangement joins TRBV18 to TRBJ2-7; 7 bases match TRBD1. Trimming removed 5 bases from V and 6 bases from J; junction bases left unmatched: 1. The germline CDR1 and CDR2 sequences are KGHSH and LQKENI. The CDR3 covers 11 residues. CDR3 bases: TGTGCCAGCTCAGGGACAGCCGAGCAGTACTTC. Amino acids: CASSGTAEQYF.

This clonotype showed up many times. The chain combines TRBV27 with TRBJ1-2, with 7 nucleotides matching TRBD1. This CDR3 contains 14 residues. V lost 6 bases, J lost 4 bases, and 8 bases stayed unmatched. CDR1 and CDR2 from the germline V gene are MNHEY and SMNVEV (reference sequence). CDR3 bases: TGTGCCAGCAGCCCGGCCGAGGGGGCCTATGGCTACACCTTC. Its translation is CASSPAEGAYGYTF.

This clonotype was seen once. This CDR3 reads CSVVGTDPNQPQHF. As DNA, the CDR3 is TGCAGCGTTGTCGGGACAGATCCGAATCAGCCCCAGCATTTT. The J gene is TRBJ1-5, the V gene TRBV29-1; 7 bases align to TRBD1. Germline CDR1 and CDR2: SQVTM and ANQGSEA. The trim removed 4 bases at V and 4 bases at J, leaving 7 bases unmatched. There are 14 residues in the CDR3. The full variable domain, its missing parts supplied by reference TRBV29-1 and TRBJ1-5, is SAVISQKPSRDICQRGTSLTIQCQVDSQVTMMFWYRQQPGQSLTLIATANQGSEATYESGFVIDKFPISRPNLTFSTLTVSNMSPEDSSIYLCSVVGTDPNQPQHFGDGTRLSIL.

The gene calls are TRBV28 and TRBJ1-6, with 7 bases fitting TRBD1. The CDR3 length is 16 residues. Germline CDR1 reads MDHEN; CDR2 reads SYDVKM. The V and J ends lost 10 bases and 10 bases, in that order; junction bases with no gene match: 19. The DNA of the CDR3 is TGTGCCAACAGATCTCCCGCCCAGGGGGGGTGGTCACCCCTCCACTTT. Amino acids: CANRSPAQGGWSPLHF.

This clonotype was counted between two and nine times. CDR3 amino acids: CATSDPRGPRETQYF. CDR3 bases: TGTGCCACCAGTGATCCCAGAGGGCCCCGGGAGACCCAGTACTTC. This chain connects TRBV24-1 to TRBJ2-5, with D perhaps matching TRBD2 (5 bases). CDR1 and CDR2 from the germline V gene are KGHDR and SFDVKD. This CDR3 has 15 amino acids. The V and J ends lost 3 bases and 5 bases respectively, with 15 bases between them.

This clonotype appeared many times. This chain joins TRBV20-1 and TRBJ2-7, with D perhaps matching TRBD2 (5 bases). The germline V and J ends were trimmed by 6 bases and 4 bases, with 19 bases remaining between them. CDR1 and CDR2 (germline): DFQATT, SNEGSKA (reference sequence). CDR3 size: 14 residues. The CDR3 DNA sequence: TGCAGTGCCGGCCATAAAGGGAGTAGGTACGAGCAGTACTTC. Residues: CSAGHKGSRYEQYF.

This clonotype was observed at least ten times. The chain carries TRBV28 and TRBJ1-1; TRBD1 matches at 8 bases. CDR3 length: 16 residues. The ends lost 3 bases at V and 0 bases at J; junction bases unmatched: 6. The germline V gene has CDR1 MDHEN and CDR2 SYDVKM. The CDR3 here is CASSFPGGRLNTEAFF. CDR3 nucleotide sequence: TGTGCCAGCAGTTTTCCAGGGGGCAGATTGAACACTGAAGCTTTCTTT.

This clonotype was seen a few times. The chain uses TRBV2 and TRBJ1-4; tentatively, D is TRBD1 (6 bases). CDR1 SNHLY and CDR2 FYNNEI come from the germline V gene. This CDR3 comprises 11 residues. The V end was cut by 1 base, the J end by 12 bases, with 6 bases between. DNA for the CDR3: TGTGCCAGCAGTGAAGGACAGGAACTGTTTTTT. Amino acids: CASSEGQELFF.

This clonotype showed up many times. V gene TRBV18 combines with J gene TRBJ2-1; 7 positions agree with TRBD2. The germline CDR1 and CDR2 sequences are KGHSH and LQKENI. The V and J ends lost 0 bases and 9 bases, in that order; junction bases with no gene match: 2. This CDR3 is built from 13 residues. CDR3 DNA: TGTGCCAGCTCACCACCGTCTAGCGGTGAGCAGTTCTTC. It specifies CASSPPSSGEQFF.

This clonotype has a count of ten or more. This chain links TRBV28 with TRBJ2-2; 10 bases fit TRBD2. The CDR3 totals 15 residues. Germline V gene data show CDR1 as MDHEN and CDR2 as SYDVKM. Trimming removed 6 bases from V and 8 bases from J; junction bases left unmatched: 9. In nucleotides, the CDR3 is TGTGCCAGCAGGGGACAGCGGGAGGGCAGGGGGGAGCTGTTTTTT. Its protein is CASRGQREGRGELFF.

This clonotype occurred many times. V and J are TRBV30 and TRBJ1-2; 10 positions match TRBD1. The germline CDR1 and CDR2 sequences are GTSNPN and SVGIG (reference sequence). V lost 3 bases and J lost 6; bases outside the gene matches: 4. CDR3 length equals 13 residues. Here the CDR3 DNA reads TGTGCCTGGAGAATCGGGACAGGGGATGGCTACACCTTC. Translated, it gives CAWRIGTGDGYTF.

This clonotype appeared many times. The chain combines TRBV20-1 with TRBJ2-7; 8 bases agree with TRBD2. In germline, CDR1 is DFQATT, CDR2 SNEGSKA (reference sequence). The trim removed 5 bases at V and 2 bases at J, leaving 11 bases unmatched. There are 15 residues in the CDR3. CDR3: CSAPLAGRTPYEQYF. Written as DNA, the CDR3 is TGCAGTGCTCCCCTAGCGGGCCGAACACCCTACGAGCAGTACTTC.

The V and J genes are TRBV5-8 and TRBJ2-2; D is unresolved. Germline V gene data show CDR1 as SGHTS and CDR2 as YDEGEE. This CDR3 has 17 residues. Trimming pared 0 bases from V and 3 bases from J, leaving 15 bases between. The CDR3 region is CASSLAFRTAHTGELFF. The CDR3 DNA follows: TGTGCCAGCAGCTTGGCTTTTAGGACGGCTCACACCGGGGAGCTGTTTTTT.

V gene TRBV19 combines with J gene TRBJ2-7; 9 positions agree with TRBD1. CDR1 LNHDA and CDR2 SQIVND come from the germline V gene (reference sequence). The CDR3 covers 14 residues. V trimming: 7 bases; J trimming: 3 bases; junction bases outside the gene matches: 7. The chain's CDR3 is CASTPGQGDYEQYF. CDR3 DNA sequence: TGTGCCAGTACCCCGGGACAGGGCGACTACGAGCAGTACTTC.

Ten or more counts support this clonotype. The CDR3 spells CASSYSAGVNQPQHF. The CDR3 DNA reads TGTGCCAGCAGTTACTCAGCGGGGGTCAATCAGCCCCAGCATTTT. The gene calls are TRBV6-5 and TRBJ1-5, with TRBD1 as a possible D gene (5 bases). Per the germline V gene, CDR1 is MNHEY and CDR2 is SVGAGI. The CDR3 extends over 15 amino acids. Trimming took off 0 bases at V and 3 bases at J, with 9 bases between the two ends.

This clonotype showed up many times. The chain combines TRBV2 with TRBJ2-1; D remains ambiguous. The CDR3 totals 11 residues. V was pared by 8 bases and J by 5 bases, with 7 bases between. Germline V gene sequence: CDR1 SNHLY, CDR2 FYNNEI. CDR3 coding DNA: TGTGCCAGCGCCCTAAACAATGAGCAGTTCTTC. This codes for CASALNNEQFF.

The chain carries TRBV7-9 and TRBJ2-7; 9 nucleotides line up with TRBD1. V lost 1 base, J lost 2 bases, and 9 bases stayed unmatched. Germline-derived CDR1 and CDR2 are SEHNR and FQNEAQ (reference sequence). This CDR3 has 17 amino acids. The CDR3 protein is CASSLDPRQGGPYEQYF. The CDR3 nucleotides are TGTGCCAGCAGCTTAGATCCCCGACAGGGGGGACCCTACGAGCAGTACTTC. Combining the CDR3 with reference TRBV7-9 and TRBJ2-7 gives the whole variable domain DTGVSQNPRHKITKRGQNVTFRCDPISEHNRLYWYRQTLGQGPEFLTYFQNEAQLEKSRLLSDRFSAERPKGSFSTLEIQRTEQGDSAMYLCASSLDPRQGGPYEQYFGPGTRLTVT.